This is a list of T cell receptor beta chains from one sample in a study of blood T cell repertoires in COVID-19. The protocol was immunoSEQ multiplex PCR, while the TCRdb copy is restricted to in-frame clones and leaves out a portion. The sample has roughly 100,000 clones; 80% to 95% are singletons. Sequencing input: peripheral blood. These receptor sequences come from a woman aged 50 to 60 in a cohort sampled during active COVID-19. CDR3s leave out the opening cysteine and the closing phenylalanine or tryptophan.

v_call: TRBV30
cdr3_aa: AWSVVRTVNTEAF

v_call: TRBV2
cdr3_aa: ASRTGGRYEQY

v_call: TRBV6-6
cdr3_aa: ASSYGLREQY

v_call: TRBV15
cdr3_aa: ATSGGLAGGHNEQF

v_call: TRBV3-1/TRBV3-2
cdr3_aa: ASSQLEGAGELF

v_call: TRBV19
cdr3_aa: ASSIATGSYNEQF

v_call: TRBV7-2
cdr3_aa: ASSKTSGDPYEQY

v_call: TRBV5-1
cdr3_aa: ASSRGHSGSHYLGTDTQY

v_call: TRBV2
cdr3_aa: ASSDRVETQY

v_call: TRBV27
cdr3_aa: ASSRRGIANTGELF

v_call: TRBV12-3/TRBV12-4
cdr3_aa: ASSLAAPGELF

v_call: TRBV10-3
cdr3_aa: AISEGGFSEKLF

v_call: TRBV27
cdr3_aa: ASSSDSYLAKNIQY

v_call: TRBV28
cdr3_aa: ASRITLAGEQF

v_call: TRBV3-1/TRBV3-2
cdr3_aa: ASSQGTGRGYGYT

v_call: TRBV2
cdr3_aa: ASSGDFGTGPGNEQF

v_call: TRBV5-1
cdr3_aa: ASSLAGLGSPLH

v_call: TRBV28
cdr3_aa: ASGWGLRDEQF

v_call: TRBV28
cdr3_aa: ASRLSGANVLT

v_call: TRBV5-1
cdr3_aa: ASSRADRGYGYT

v_call: TRBV30
cdr3_aa: AWSVQIQETQY

v_call: TRBV12-3/TRBV12-4
cdr3_aa: ASSPGQLGYT

v_call: TRBV3-1/TRBV3-2
cdr3_aa: ASSQARRGRGYT

v_call: TRBV2
cdr3_aa: ASSEVRLNRGPDTQY

v_call: TRBV7-6
cdr3_aa: ASSFRTGNNQPQH

v_call: TRBV27
cdr3_aa: ASSLGGRNTEAF

v_call: TRBV19
cdr3_aa: ASQNVLFGSPLH

v_call: TRBV11-3
cdr3_aa: ASSGGTSGRGEQY

v_call: TRBV5-1
cdr3_aa: ASSSSPRTALTSYEQY